This T cell receptor beta chain was profiled in a study of CXCR3-negative and CXCR3-positive naive CD8 T cells. Study results and limitations: TRB CDR3s were more hydrophobic in CXCR3-positive than in CXCR3-negative naive cells.

Its frequency marks this clonotype as medium-sized. Its specificity is not known. From germline, CDR1 is PRHDT and CDR2 FYEKMQ (reference sequence). The CDR3 covers 14 residues. cDNA libraries for TRB were generated by 5' RACE incorporating UMI labels. After re-calling the 5' RACE reads, TCRdb lists one entry per CDR3 protein, DNA absent. In total, the table holds thousands of distinct CDR3 sequences. The material sequenced was naive CXCR3- CD8+ T cells from blood. The subset is: CD45RO-CCR7+CD27+CD95- naive CD8+ T cells lacking CXCR3 (TNR3-). V gene TRBV13 combines with J gene TRBJ2-4. This receptor was obtained from a human donor in good health. Some clones in this sample may be carry-over from other donors' samples. Here the CDR3 reads CASSSQIDKNIQYF.